This TCR beta chain is from a study of T cells in Graves' hyperthyroidism and ophthalmopathy. The germline CDR1 and CDR2 sequences are SGHAT and FQDESV (reference sequence). The CDR3 length is 12 residues. Trimming cost V 1 base and J 6 bases, with 4 bases left between them. The TCR beta CDR3 regions underwent amplification using RNA transcripts as the source. The HTBI primer set was used in a first-round RT-PCR of the TCR CDR3. TCRdb re-analysed the multiplex PCR reads in MiXCR, keeping a single row per CDR3 protein. Here the sample spans around 500,000 distinct CDR3 sequences, about 20% being singletons. Patients were excluded because of uncontrolled infection, other autoimmune disease, pregnancy or lactation. Using more than 7.5 ml of fresh peripheral blood, PBMCs were prepared. Overall study results and limits: Ophthalmopathy was predicted by the model a median of 6.5 months ahead of onset. In the analysis, a 13 V-J model separated ophthalmopathy from stable hyperthyroidism.

This clonotype was detected only a few times. As yet, its antigen is unknown. This clonotype was obtained from an older woman with Graves' ophthalmopathy. The sequenced sample was blood. The chain links TRBV11-1 to TRBJ2-1; unclear D gene. The CDR3 is CASSLEFNEQFF. DNA for the CDR3: TGTGCCAGCAGCTTAGAATTCAATGAGCAGTTCTTC.